The 20 T cell receptor beta chains below come from one sample, sequenced in a study of blood T cell repertoires in COVID-19. Generated by immunoSEQ multiplex PCR, the TCRdb table keeps only in-frame clones and is missing some. Of under 350,000 clones in the sample, around 89% were seen once. The specimen sequenced was peripheral blood. The receptors here all came from a man aged 40-55 years with acute or convalescent COVID-19.

In its sample, this clone was seen once. The chain uses TRBV15 and TRBJ1-2; no definite D call. This CDR3 has 15 residues. The germline gives CDR1 LNHNV, CDR2 YYDKDF (reference sequence). V shed 0 bases and J shed 1 base, with 9 bases lying between them. The CDR3 sequence is CATSREWQNNYGYTF. CDR3 nucleotides: TGTGCCACCAGCAGAGAGTGGCAAAATAACTATGGCTACACCTTC.

The rearrangement uses TRBV5-6 and TRBJ1-2; 8 bases map to TRBD1. CDR1 and CDR2 from the germline V gene are SGHDT and YYEEEE. CDR3 length: 15 amino acids. V gave up 2 bases and J gave up 5 bases; unmatched junction bases: 8. In DNA, the CDR3 is TGTGCCAGCAGCTTCGGACAGGGAGGGCTTTATGGCTACACCTTC. As protein: CASSFGQGGLYGYTF.

The J gene is TRBJ2-7, the V gene TRBV9; D may be TRBD1 (5 bases). The CDR3 has 14 residues. Germline V gene data show CDR1 as SGDLS and CDR2 as YYNGEE. V was trimmed by 3 bases and J by 2 bases, leaving 12 bases between them. CDR3 coding DNA: TGTGCCAGCAGCGGATCAGGGAATCCCTACGAGCAGTACTTC. It specifies CASSGSGNPYEQYF.

The rearrangement joins TRBV19 to TRBJ1-2; 11 bases match TRBD1. This CDR3 has 12 amino acids. V shed 10 bases, J shed 7 bases, and the junction held 5 bases outside the gene matches. CDR1 and CDR2 (germline): LNHDA, SQIVND (reference sequence). CDR3 region: CATRTGGLGYTF. CDR3 in DNA: TGTGCCACCCGGACAGGGGGCCTTGGCTACACCTTC.

This sequence joins TRBV11-1 and TRBJ1-3; TRBD1 agrees at 8 bases. The junction had 6 bases not matched to a gene; V was cut back by 1 base and J by 4 bases. This CDR3 is 16 amino acids long. Germline V gene data show CDR1 as SGHAT and CDR2 as FQDESV (reference sequence). Here the CDR3 DNA reads TGTGCCAGCAGCTTAGAAGAGACAGGGGACGGAAACACCATATATTTT. Residues: CASSLEETGDGNTIYF.

This chain links TRBV5-1 with TRBJ1-1; D not resolved. Trimming removed 0 bases at V and 5 bases at J, with 8 bases between. This CDR3 has 13 residues. From germline, CDR1 is SGHRS and CDR2 YFSETQ. CDR3 protein: CASSLAGITEAFF. The CDR3 nucleotides read TGCGCCAGCAGCTTGGCGGGAATTACTGAAGCTTTCTTT. The full variable domain, completed using reference TRBV5-1 and TRBJ1-1, is KAGVTQTPRYLIKTRGQQVTLSCSPISGHRSVSWYQQTPGQGLQFLFEYFSETQRNKGNFPGRFSGRQFSNSRSEMNVSTLELGDSALYLCASSLAGITEAFFGQGTRLTVV.

The chain couples TRBV2 to TRBJ1-2, with D possibly TRBD1 on 6 matching bases. The germline V gene has CDR1 SNHLY and CDR2 FYNNEI. This CDR3 region has 10 residues. V dropped 11 bases and J dropped 7 bases, with 11 bases sitting between them. In DNA, the CDR3 is TGTGCCGCCGGGACATTTGGCTACACCTTC. The encoded protein is CAAGTFGYTF.

CDR3 sequence reads: CASSLSPGVSYEQYF. The CDR3 nucleotides are TGCGCCAGCAGCTTAAGTCCGGGGGTCTCCTACGAGCAGTACTTC. The chain has TRBV5-1 and TRBJ2-7; D is perhaps TRBD2 (6 bases). Trimming took off 2 bases at V and 0 bases at J, with 12 bases between the two ends. CDR1 SGHRS and CDR2 YFSETQ come from the germline V gene. The CDR3 is 15 amino acids.

The chain joins TRBV2 to TRBJ2-1; D might be TRBD1 (6 bases). The germline CDR1 and CDR2 sequences are SNHLY and FYNNEI. The CDR3 length is 13 residues. V was clipped by 4 bases and J by 11 bases, with 15 bases between them. The CDR3 sequence is CASSGRVWDKQFF. In DNA form, the CDR3 reads TGTGCCAGCAGTGGCAGGGTGTGGGACAAGCAGTTCTTC.

CDR3 nucleotides: TGTGCCAGCAGCTCACCATACAGGGGGAATTACAATGAGCAGTTCTTC. This codes for CASSSPYRGNYNEQFF. The V call is TRBV5-6, the J call TRBJ2-1, with 8 nucleotides matching TRBD1. CDR1 SGHDT and CDR2 YYEEEE come from the germline V gene. The junction had 9 bases not matched to a gene; V was cut back by 3 bases and J by 4 bases. The CDR3 totals 16 residues.

The chain uses TRBV5-1 and TRBJ1-1, with no clear D. Trimming pared 3 bases from V and 2 bases from J, leaving 8 bases between. This CDR3 contains 13 residues. Germline V gene lookup returns CDR1 SGHRS and CDR2 YFSETQ. The CDR3 spells CASSYRGNTEAFF. The CDR3 DNA reads as TGCGCCAGCAGCTATCGGGGTAACACTGAAGCTTTCTTT.

This clone was picked up a small number of times. The chain is built from TRBV7-3 and TRBJ2-2, with 8 bases aligning to TRBD1. V shed 5 bases and J 6 bases; nucleotides not matched to a gene: 11. The CDR3 is made up of 16 amino acids. Germline lookup yields CDR1 SGHTA and CDR2 FQGTGA. The CDR3 nucleotides are TGTGCCAGCAGCCCCCGGACAGGGTCTGCGTCCGGGGAGCTGTTTTTT. Protein sequence: CASSPRTGSASGELFF.

This chain joins TRBV10-3 and TRBJ2-2; 12 nucleotides match TRBD2. This CDR3 region has 14 residues. The V and J ends lost 7 bases and 7 bases, in that order; junction bases with no gene match: 4. CDR1 is ENHRY and CDR2 is SYGVKD in the germline V gene. The CDR3 DNA follows: TGTGCCATCAAAGAGACTAGCGGGGGCGGGGAGCTGTTTTTT. This encodes CAIKETSGGGELFF.

The chain uses TRBV5-5 and TRBJ1-3; D possibly corresponds to TRBD1 (6 bases). There are 16 residues in the CDR3. Germline loops: CDR1 SGHKS, CDR2 YYEKEE (reference sequence). Deletions cut 1 base from V and 0 bases from J, with 11 bases between. CDR3: CASSLNAGDSGNTIYF. For the CDR3, the DNA is TGTGCCAGCAGCTTGAATGCAGGGGACTCTGGAAACACCATATATTTT.

The chain uses TRBV6-1 and TRBJ1-1; D is unresolved. From germline, CDR1 is MNHNS and CDR2 SASEGT. There are 15 residues in the CDR3. V gave up 1 base and J gave up 9 bases, with 18 bases separating them. The CDR3 DNA follows: TGTGCCAGCAGTGAAGGTAATCTGAACGCCCAGAAAGCTTTCTTT. Protein: CASSEGNLNAQKAFF.

This chain uses TRBV10-2 with TRBJ1-2; no clear D gene. There are 15 residues in the CDR3. Germline CDR1 WSHSY, CDR2 SAAADI. Trimming removed 0 bases at V and 4 bases at J, with 12 bases between. CDR3 region: CASSESEQTFYGYTF. In DNA form, the CDR3 reads TGCGCCAGCAGTGAGTCAGAACAAACCTTCTATGGCTACACCTTC.

As concerns this clone: Other nucleotide sequences in the sample specify the same CDR3. The chain links TRBV5-1 to TRBJ2-3; 11 bases are a match to TRBD2. The V and J ends lost 4 bases and 3 bases, in that order; junction bases with no gene match: 7. Germline assignment: CDR1 SGHRS and CDR2 YFSETQ. The CDR3 runs 16 residues. The CDR3 loop is CASSLLAGGGTDTQYF. CDR3 in DNA: TGCGCCAGCAGCCTCCTAGCGGGGGGAGGTACAGATACGCAGTATTTT.

CDR3 protein: CASTKDGRAFF. The CDR3 DNA sequence: TGTGCCAGCACCAAGGACGGGAGGGCTTTCTTT. The V gene is TRBV6-5, the J gene TRBJ1-1, with D unresolved. Germline V gene sequence: CDR1 MNHEY, CDR2 SVGAGI. This CDR3 region has 11 residues. Trimming stripped 7 bases from V and 11 bases from J, with 14 bases between.

The chain couples TRBV27 to TRBJ1-4; 8 bases match TRBD1. The germline CDR1 and CDR2 sequences are MNHEY and SMNVEV (reference sequence). With 6 bases clipped from V and 10 bases from J, the junction kept 16 bases outside the gene matches. CDR3 length: 16 amino acids. CDR3 DNA: TGTGCCAGCAGCTCACCCCTCCGCCAGGGGGCAGGAAAACTGTTTTTT. Residues: CASSSPLRQGAGKLFF.

This sequence joins TRBV3-1 (or the pseudogene TRBV3-2) and TRBJ1-5; D unclear. The V gene's germline CDR1 is LGHDT and CDR2 YNNKEL (reference sequence). V was trimmed by 4 bases and J by 9 bases, leaving 10 bases between them. The CDR3 contains 12 residues. CDR3 in amino acids: CASSLLSGPQHF. CDR3 nucleotide sequence: TGTGCCAGCAGCCTACTATCTGGGCCCCAGCATTTT.